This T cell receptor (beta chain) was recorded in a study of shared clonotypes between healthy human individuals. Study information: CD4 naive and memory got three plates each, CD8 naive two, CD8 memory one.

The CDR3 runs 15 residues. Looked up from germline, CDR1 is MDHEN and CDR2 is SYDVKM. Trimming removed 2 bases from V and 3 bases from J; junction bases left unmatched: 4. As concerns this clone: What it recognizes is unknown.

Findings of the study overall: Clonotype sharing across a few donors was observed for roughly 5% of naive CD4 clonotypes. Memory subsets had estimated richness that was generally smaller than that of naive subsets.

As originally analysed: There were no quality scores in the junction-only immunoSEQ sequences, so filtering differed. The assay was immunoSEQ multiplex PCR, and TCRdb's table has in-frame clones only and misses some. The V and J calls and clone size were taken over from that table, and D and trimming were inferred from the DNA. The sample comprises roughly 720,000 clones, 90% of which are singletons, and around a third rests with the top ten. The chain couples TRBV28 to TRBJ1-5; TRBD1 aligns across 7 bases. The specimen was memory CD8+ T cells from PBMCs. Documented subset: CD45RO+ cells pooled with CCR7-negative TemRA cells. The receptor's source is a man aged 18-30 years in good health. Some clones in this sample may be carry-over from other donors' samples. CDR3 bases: TGTGCCAGCAGTTTAGAGACAGGGAACAATCAGCCCCAGCATTTT. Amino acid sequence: CASSLETGNNQPQHF.